This TCR beta chain was sequenced during a study of metastatic and nonmetastatic thyroid tumors. Turning to the study itself: Comparison of repertoires was carried out across blood and tumor or nodule tissue from malignant and benign thyroid patients.

Study findings and constraints: Patients with malignant thyroid tumors reportedly had significantly higher TCR beta diversity than those with benign nodules, in blood and tumor.

Under the authors' procedure: The authors used CDR3 differences across clinicopathological groups to build a distant-metastasis classifier for papillary thyroid cancer. TCRdb re-called the PCR reads through MiXCR. What appears here as the V and J calls and clone size reflects TCRdb's work, not the paper's. Of thousands of clones in the sample, around 34% were seen once. This clone was seen a handful of times. Its antigen remains unidentified. Trimming shortened V by 4 bases and J by 4 bases, and 13 bases separated the two germline ends. The V gene's germline CDR1 is MNHEY and CDR2 SVGAGI. The CDR3 extends over 14 amino acids. Patients were all untreated before their thyroid surgery.

This receptor was taken from a female donor with papillary thyroid cancer or a benign thyroid nodule (not recorded which). Some clones in this sample may be carry-over from other donors' samples. The material sequenced was adjacent normal tissue. The chain carries TRBV6-5 and TRBJ2-5; D ambiguous. The CDR3 protein is CASSFRMDPETQYF. CDR3 coding DNA: TGTGCCAGCAGTTTCAGGATGGACCCAGAGACCCAGTACTTC.